A selection of T cell receptor beta chains follows, all from one sample in a study of T cell clonotyping in hematopoietic cell transplantation. Generated by immunoSEQ multiplex PCR, the TCRdb table keeps only in-frame clones and is missing some. Among 65,000 to 80,000 clones listed, 90% to 96% were seen once. The source was peripheral blood mononuclear cells, collected before stem cell transplant. The receptors derive from a woman in her fifties or sixties with acute myeloid leukemia. Some clones in this sample may be carry-over from other donors' samples. Each CDR3 is given without its conserved first and last residue. D genes are given only for firm matches.

V: TRBV5-1; D: TRBD1; length: 12; J: TRBJ1-1; CDR3: AGKTGGESTEAF
V: TRBV6-6; D: -; length: 11; J: TRBJ1-5; CDR3: ASTLIQGQPQH
V: TRBV14; D: -; length: 15; J: TRBJ2-2; CDR3: ASSQVRGPLNTGELF
V: TRBV6-1; D: -; length: 12; J: TRBJ2-7; CDR3: ASSDYGPSYEQY
V: TRBV6-1; D: -; length: 10; J: TRBJ2-1; CDR3: ASKTYSNEQF
V: TRBV27; D: TRBD2; length: 13; J: TRBJ2-7; CDR3: ASRLSQRGTYEQY
V: TRBV2; D: -; length: 13; J: TRBJ2-7; CDR3: ASSEAQGYPYEQY
V: TRBV28; D: TRBD1; length: 13; J: TRBJ1-2; CDR3: ASSFLVQGGYGYT
V: TRBV7-3; D: TRBD1; length: 12; J: TRBJ2-7; CDR3: ASSEQGGLYEQY
V: TRBV30; D: -; length: 11; J: TRBJ1-6; CDR3: AWSDSYNSPLH
V: TRBV19; D: -; length: 14; J: TRBJ1-5; CDR3: ASSSLVRHSNQPQH
V: TRBV5-1; D: -; length: 12; J: TRBJ2-7; CDR3: ASRTGSDTYEQY
V: TRBV6-1; D: TRBD2; length: 13; J: TRBJ2-3; CDR3: ASGWVSGSPDTQY
V: TRBV7-3; D: -; length: 11; J: TRBJ2-3; CDR3: ASSLTQTDTQY
V: TRBV7-8; D: TRBD1; length: 14; J: TRBJ2-7; CDR3: ASSLAGQGASYEQY
V: TRBV6-1; D: TRBD1; length: 12; J: TRBJ1-2; CDR3: ASSLRQGNYGYT
V: TRBV19; D: TRBD1; length: 11; J: TRBJ2-7; CDR3: ASSSGTGGEQY
V: TRBV4-2; D: -; length: 13; J: TRBJ2-3; CDR3: ASSQVWSSTDTQY
V: TRBV28; D: -; length: 11; J: TRBJ1-1; CDR3: ASSVQGNTEAF
V: TRBV5-6; D: -; length: 11; J: TRBJ2-1; CDR3: ASRLGPNNEQF
V: TRBV29-1; D: -; length: 11; J: TRBJ2-7; CDR3: SVVRQATYEQY
V: TRBV19; D: TRBD2; length: 16; J: TRBJ2-2; CDR3: ASSILHSGRSNTGELF
V: TRBV4-1; D: -; length: 10; J: TRBJ1-2; CDR3: ASSQAAGGYT
V: TRBV5-6; D: TRBD2; length: 13; J: TRBJ2-5; CDR3: ASRPGTSGRETQY
V: TRBV6-1; D: TRBD2; length: 15; J: TRBJ2-3; CDR3: ASSVTSGALSTDTQY
V: TRBV11-3; D: TRBD2; length: 15; J: TRBJ2-5; CDR3: ASSLDGSSGYQETQY
V: TRBV9; D: TRBD2; length: 14; J: TRBJ2-3; CDR3: ASSAFSGGAVDTQY
V: TRBV7-2; D: TRBD2; length: 13; J: TRBJ2-7; CDR3: ASSTTSGGYYEQY
V: TRBV5-1; D: -; length: 12; J: TRBJ1-1; CDR3: ASSPGGMRTEAF
V: TRBV2; D: -; length: 9; J: TRBJ2-3; CDR3: ASSPKDTQY
V: TRBV5-1; D: TRBD2; length: 13; J: TRBJ2-7; CDR3: ASSLAASGGREQY